A single sample is the source of the 24 T cell receptor delta chains below, sequenced in a study of gamma-delta chains in newborns, infants, children. TCRdb reran clone calling via CATT on the reads. The sample gives about 1,400 delta-chain clones, 0.9% to 1.2% of which show up once; over 20% is in the top ten. Source material: blood. These receptors were collected from a child in good health.

The table lists this clone with a few counts. TCRdb has a much larger clone's protein, which differs at residue 18 from the translation of this DNA, likely because of a read error; what is shown is the protein translated from the DNA. The CDR3 loop is CACDTLPTGGSGRYTDKPIF. DNA for the CDR3: TGTGCCTGTGACACCCTTCCTACTGGGGGATCGGGTCGGTACACCGATAAACCCATCTTT. The chain employs TRDV2 and TRDJ1; 10 positions match TRDD3. This CDR3 has 20 residues. Germline CDR1 and CDR2: GEAIGNYY and EKD.

In regard to this clone: A read error likely explains this, since a far larger clone differs by one base. The V call is TRDV2, the J call TRDJ1; a weak D match, TRDD3 (6 bases). V was trimmed by 6 bases and J by 3 bases, leaving 25 bases between them. CDR3 length: 17 residues. Germline-derived CDR1 and CDR2 are GEAIGNYY and EKD. The chain's CDR3 is CACTALGVSLGPDKLIF. DNA of the CDR3: TGTGCCTGTACCGCCTTGGGGGTTAGTTTGGGTCCCGATAAACTCATCTTT.

This clone has only a few counts. The TCRdb protein comes from a much larger clone and disagrees with this DNA's translation at residue 6, likely due to a read error; the protein given here is derived from the DNA. The genes are TRDV1 and TRDJ1, with D possibly matching TRDD2 (6 bases). V lost 1 base and J lost 8, with 20 bases in between. CDR3 length equals 16 residues. CDR1 is TSWWSYY, CDR2 QGS, per germline. The CDR3 spells CALGEPRVFLREKLIF. The DNA for the CDR3 is TGTGCTCTTGGGGAACCAAGAGTCTTCCTCCGAGAGAAACTCATCTTT.

The chain is built from TRDV2 and TRDJ1, with 11 bases matching TRDD3. The ends lost 3 bases at V and 2 bases at J; junction bases unmatched: 28. The CDR3 extends over 23 amino acids. Per germline, CDR1 GEAIGNYY and CDR2 EKD. CDR3 amino acids: CACDALGDISRPNTPHPTDKLIF. CDR3 in DNA: TGTGCCTGTGACGCACTGGGGGATATCTCCAGACCCAATACTCCCCACCCTACCGATAAACTCATCTTT.

A note on this clone: A far larger clone is one base from this, pointing to a likely read error. The chain carries TRDV2 and TRDJ1; TRDD3 matches 11 bases. Germline V gives CDR1 GEAIGNYY, CDR2 EKD. The junction had 18 bases not matched to a gene; V was cut back by 3 bases and J by 1 base. This CDR3 comprises 20 residues. The CDR3 DNA reads TGTGCCTGTGACCCAGTCGTTACTACTGGGGGATATGCCGGCACCGATAAACTCATCTTT. Protein: CACDPVVTTGGYAGTDKLIF.

This clone is judged large. At the DNA level, this CDR3 is encoded by other sequences in the same sample as well. This chain joins TRDV2 and TRDJ1; 10 bases map to TRDD3. The V and J ends lost 4 bases and 3 bases, in that order; junction bases with no gene match: 22. Germline loops: CDR1 GEAIGNYY, CDR2 EKD. The CDR3 has 20 residues. CDR3 bases: TGTGCCTGTGATCCCCTTGGGGGATACCCAACTAAACGCCATGCCGATAAACTCATCTTT. This encodes CACDPLGGYPTKRHADKLIF.

This clone is labeled as large. This specimen includes other DNA sequences encoding the same CDR3. The chain couples TRDV2 to TRDJ1; 8 bases are shared with TRDD3. The CDR3 is made up of 16 amino acids. Losses at the gene ends were 3 bases for V and 0 bases for J; bases not matched to a gene: 8. Germline V gives CDR1 GEAIGNYY, CDR2 EKD. This CDR3 reads CACDGLGDLYTDKLIF. The DNA for the CDR3 is TGTGCCTGTGACGGGCTGGGGGACCTGTACACCGATAAACTCATCTTT.

This clone was counted between two and nine times. It is likely a read error: a sequence one base away is far more abundant. This sample also contains other DNA sequences that code for the same CDR3. The chain joins TRDV2 to TRDJ1, with TRDD3 matching 10 bases. This CDR3 has 21 residues. Germline values: CDR1 GEAIGNYY, CDR2 EKD. CDR3 sequence: CACDPLPAGGYTNSNADKLIF. As DNA, the CDR3 is TGTGCCTGTGACCCACTTCCCGCTGGGGGATATACCAACTCGAACGCCGATAAGCTCATCTTT.

This clone was seen a handful of times. This sequence may be a read error, since a much larger clone differs from it by one base. Other DNA sequences in the same sample also yield this CDR3. The V call is TRDV2, the J call TRDJ1; 13 positions agree with TRDD3. The length of the CDR3 is 29 residues. Germline lookup yields CDR1 GEAIGNYY and CDR2 EKD. DNA of the CDR3: TGTGCCTGCGACACTGTCAACTCCGGGCAAACCTACCGTGGGTTACTGGGGGATACGACCCTGGGTGGCACCGATAAACTCATCTTT. This sequence encodes CACDTVNSGQTYRGLLGDTTLGGTDKLIF.

In its sample, this clone was seen a few times. The likely explanation is a read error, given a far larger clone one base away. The same CDR3 is also encoded by other DNA sequences in this sample. The gene calls are TRDV2 and TRDJ1, with 9 bases lining up with TRDD3. Trimming at V came to 1 base and at J to 5 bases, leaving 19 bases not matched to a gene. This CDR3 is built from 19 residues. Germline CDR1 and CDR2: GEAIGNYY and EKD. The CDR3 region has the DNA TGTGCCTGTGACACTCTGACTGGGGGAGCCACGTCCGCCACTGATAAACTCATCTTT. Translation gives CACDTLTGGATSATDKLIF.

This clone counts as large (0.1 to 1%). Within the sample, other DNA sequences also encode this same CDR3. The gene calls are TRDV2 and TRDJ1, with TRDD3 identical over 11 bases. There are 26 residues in the CDR3. CDR1 and CDR2 from the germline V gene are GEAIGNYY and EKD. Unmatched junction bases numbered 32, after V lost 0 bases and J lost 0 bases. The CDR3 region has the DNA TGTGCCTGTGACACCTTGTCGATTGGACTTCCTACCGAACTCCCTGGGGGATACACGTACACCGATAAACTCATCTTT. It is translated as CACDTLSIGLPTELPGGYTYTDKLIF.

This clone was seen more than once but under ten times. A far larger clone is one base from this, pointing to a likely read error. This sample includes further DNA sequences coding for the same CDR3. This chain connects TRDV2 to TRDJ1; 7 bases agree with TRDD3. This CDR3 has 18 amino acids. CDR1 is GEAIGNYY, CDR2 EKD, per germline. The CDR3 reads CACDGLGVPDGVTDKLIF. The CDR3 DNA sequence: TGTGCCTGTGACGGTCTGGGGGTCCCTGATGGGGTCACCGACAAACTCATCTTT.

This clone was seen a handful of times. TCRdb has a much larger clone's protein, which differs at residue 11 from the translation of this DNA, likely because of a read error; what is shown is the protein translated from the DNA. J is TRDJ1 and V is TRDV2, with 8 positions matching TRDD3. The CDR3 loop spans 17 amino acids. Germline CDR1 GEAIGNYY, CDR2 EKD. J lost 1 base, V lost 0 bases, and 9 bases had no gene match. DNA for the CDR3: TGTGCCTGTGACACCCTGATACTGGGGGCGTGCACCGATAAACTCATCTTT. Translated: CACDTLILGACTDKLIF.

Turning to this clone: TCRdb's protein for this DNA is that of a much larger clone and differs from the translation at residue 3, likely a read error; the protein shown is the DNA translation. This chain uses TRDV2 with TRDJ1; D is ambiguous. The germline CDR1 and CDR2 sequences are GEAIGNYY and EKD. The CDR3 totals 15 residues. DNA of the CDR3: TGTGCCCGTGACACCGTCGGGACCAACACCGATAAACTCATCTTT. It specifies CARDTVGTNTDKLIF.

Comment on this clone: The TCRdb protein, from a much larger clone, departs from this DNA's translation at residue 12, likely by read error; the protein shown derives from the DNA. The chain joins TRDV1 to TRDJ1; 8 bases map to TRDD3. The CDR3 sequence is 19 residues long. With V trimmed by 3 bases and J by 4 bases, 19 bases remained unmatched. Germline CDR1 is TSWWSYY and CDR2 is QGS. The CDR3 DNA reads TGTGCTCTTGGGGATCCGGCTCTGTACTGGGGGGCTCTCATCGATAAACTCATCTTT. It is translated as CALGDPALYWGALIDKLIF.

This clone has only a few counts. A read error may be the cause here, since a much bigger clone is one base away. The rearrangement links TRDV2 to TRDJ1, with 13 bases identical to TRDD3. The CDR3 contains 20 residues. Trimming cost V 3 bases and J 3 bases; bases outside gene matches: 18. Germline lookup yields CDR1 GEAIGNYY and CDR2 EKD. In DNA, the CDR3 is TGTGCCTGTGACCAATTAAGTACTGGGGGATACGGGGGGTACGCCGATAAACTCATCTTT. Translated: CACDQLSTGGYGGYADKLIF.

This clone counts as medium-sized. The chain is built from TRDV1 and TRDJ1, with TRDD3 matching 8 bases. With 4 bases clipped from V and 2 bases from J, the junction kept 30 bases outside the gene matches. The CDR3 length is 23 residues. CDR1 and CDR2 (germline): TSWWSYY, QGS. CDR3 sequence (DNA): TGTGCTCTTGGGGGCCCGCATCAAGCTTTGGGGGATTGCCTGGAGGTGGGAACCGATAAACTCATCTTT. Protein sequence: CALGGPHQALGDCLEVGTDKLIF.

Only a few counts were recorded for this clone. A far bigger clonotype differs at one base, so this is likely a read error. The chain links TRDV2 to TRDJ1; TRDD3 agrees at 9 bases. There are 18 residues in the CDR3. Germline V CDR1 and CDR2: GEAIGNYY, EKD. Unmatched junction bases numbered 17, after V lost 3 bases and J lost 4 bases. CDR3 nucleotide sequence: TGTGCCTGTGACGATATCCCCGACTGGGGGACGTGGGTCGATAAACTCATCTTT. This encodes CACDDIPDWGTWVDKLIF.

This clone was seen a few times. TCRdb's protein for this DNA is that of a much larger clone and differs from the translation at residue 14, likely a read error; the protein shown is the DNA translation. The chain links TRDV1 to TRDJ1; TRDD3 is a possible D gene (9 bases). Germline loops: CDR1 TSWWSYY, CDR2 QGS. There are 19 residues in the CDR3. V lost 8 bases to trimming and J lost 3 bases, with 31 bases between them. The CDR3 sequence is CALSSSYAWGMMWSDKLIF. CDR3 sequence (DNA): TGTGCTCTTTCCTCTTCCTACGCCTGGGGGATGATGTGGTCCGATAAACTCATCTTT.

This clone was seen only a few times. This probably arose from a read error, given a far larger clone one base away. The same CDR3 arises from other DNA sequences in this sample as well. The rearrangement joins TRDV1 to TRDJ1, with 8 bases that match TRDD3. Germline V lookup: CDR1 TSWWSYY, CDR2 QGS. The V and J ends lost 1 base and 0 bases, in that order; junction bases with no gene match: 7. The CDR3 length is 17 residues. Here the CDR3 DNA reads TGTGCTCTTGGGGAACACTGGGGGGGAGTTTACACCGATAAACTCATCTTT. Its translation is CALGEHWGGVYTDKLIF.

With regard to this clone: A far more abundant clone sits one base away, making this likely a read error. Other DNA sequences in this sample translate to the same CDR3. This sequence joins TRDV1 and TRDJ1; 7 bases are shared with TRDD3. CDR3 length: 18 residues. Germline trimming cut 1 base from V and 0 bases from J; bases unmatched to any gene: 11. The germline V gene has CDR1 TSWWSYY and CDR2 QGS. CDR3 sequence reads: CALGERIRYWGYTDKLIF. In nucleotides, the CDR3 is TGTGCTCTTGGGGAACGGATACGGTACTGGGGATACACCGATAAACTCATCTTT.

The rearrangement uses TRDV2 and TRDJ1; 11 bases are shared with TRDD3. There are 15 residues in the CDR3. Germline trimming cut 3 bases from V and 8 bases from J; bases unmatched to any gene: 10. From germline, CDR1 is GEAIGNYY and CDR2 EKD. The CDR3 protein is CACDLIGGGYAKLIF. The CDR3 DNA reads TGTGCCTGTGACCTTATTGGTGGGGGATACGCGAAACTCATCTTT.

Of note for this clone: This sequence is one base from a far larger clone and is likely a read error. The rearrangement uses TRDV2 and TRDJ1, with TRDD3 matching over 9 bases. No J segment appears in TCRdb, so it was assigned here by matching the sequence to germline. The CDR3 sequence is 25 residues long. The trim removed 1 base at V and 1 base at J, leaving 33 bases unmatched. In germline, CDR1 is GEAIGNYY, CDR2 EKD. The CDR3 bases are TGTGCCTGTGACACTCTCCTCGTTCCAGCCTTTGAAGGGGATACGCGCACGCCTCCCACCGATAAACTCATCTTT. Its translation: CACDTLLVPAFEGDTRTPPTDKLIF.

This clone was seen a few times. The protein TCRdb lists belongs to a much larger clone and differs from this DNA's translation at residue 4, which points to a read error; the protein shown is made from the DNA. This chain joins TRDV2 and TRDJ1; 11 bases map to TRDD3. With 6 bases clipped from V and 5 bases from J, the junction kept 10 bases outside the gene matches. This CDR3 has 15 residues. The germline CDR1 and CDR2 sequences are GEAIGNYY and EKD. DNA of the CDR3: TGTGCCTGTCGCCAACTGGGGGATATTGGGGATAAACTCATCTTT. This encodes CACRQLGDIGDKLIF.